These 25 T cell receptor beta chains were sequenced from one sample in a study of blood T cells in healthy people across ages. Together with a sample-barcoded 5' primer, a J-beta primer mix was included in a second PCR lasting roughly 7 to 11 cycles. TCRdb passed the 5' RACE reads through MiXCR, listing each CDR3 protein once. The repertoire has nearly 800,000 distinct CDR3 sequences, approximately 53% of them found once; the top ten carry about a quarter. The sequenced material came from blood. All receptors derive from a man aged 40-49 years in good health.

The chain combines TRBV6-1 with TRBJ2-2; 10 bases match TRBD2. With V trimmed by 8 bases and J by 3 bases, 6 bases remained unmatched. Looked up from germline, CDR1 is MNHNS and CDR2 is SASEGT. The CDR3 runs to 15 residues. The CDR3 spells CASRPSGGYTGELFF. DNA of the CDR3: TGTGCCAGCCGGCCTAGCGGGGGATACACCGGGGAGCTGTTTTTT.

The chain recombines TRBV6-2 or TRBV6-3 with TRBJ2-5; D is ambiguous. The DNA end lines up better with TRBJ2-7; the J call may be wrong. The CDR3 runs 14 residues. The germline V gene has CDR1 MNHEY and CDR2 SVGEGT. The CDR3 here is CASSYSYGRDEQYF. CDR3 DNA: TGTGCCAGCAGTTACTCGTACGGGCGAGACGAGCAGTACTTC.

This clonotype occurred a few times. The genes are TRBV3-1 and TRBJ2-1; D not certain. The CDR3 has 15 residues. Trimming cost V 2 bases and J 0 bases, with 8 bases left between them. Germline CDR1 LGHDT, CDR2 YNNKEL (reference sequence). In DNA form, the CDR3 reads TGTGCCAGCAGCCAAATTATGAGCTCCTACAATGAGCAGTTCTTC. This gives the protein CASSQIMSSYNEQFF.

The genes are TRBV5-5 and TRBJ2-7; D call uncertain. This CDR3 contains 14 residues. CDR1 is SGHKS and CDR2 is YYEKEE in the germline V gene (reference sequence). V shed 4 bases and J shed 2 bases, with 13 bases lying between them. CDR3 bases: TGTGCCAGCAGCCTAGATTTCGTGGCCTACGAGCAGTACTTC. Amino acids: CASSLDFVAYEQYF.

A single count supports this clonotype. This sequence joins TRBV27 and TRBJ1-1; D unclear. Germline CDR1 MNHEY, CDR2 SMNVEV (reference sequence). V lost 3 bases and J lost 0, with 8 bases in between. The CDR3 loop spans 14 amino acids. The CDR3 loop reads CASSFWTVNTEAFF. The DNA of the CDR3 is TGTGCCAGCAGTTTCTGGACGGTGAACACTGAAGCTTTCTTT.

The CDR3 bases are TGTGCCAGCAGCTTGGGAACAGGGAGCTCTGGAAACACCATATATTTT. This gives the protein CASSLGTGSSGNTIYF. The rearrangement joins TRBV7-8 to TRBJ1-3; TRBD1 might be the D (6 bases). The CDR3 is 16 amino acids. V dropped 3 bases and J dropped 0 bases, with 12 bases sitting between them. The germline V gene encodes CDR1 SGHVS and CDR2 FQNEAQ.

This rearrangement joins TRBV6-6 to TRBJ2-7; 7 nucleotides align to TRBD2. The DNA end lines up better with TRBJ2-5; the J call may be wrong. In germline, CDR1 is MNHNY, CDR2 SVGAGI (reference sequence). The CDR3 sequence is 14 residues long. In DNA, the CDR3 is TGTGCCAGCAGTTCCAAGACTAGCCTGAAGACCCAGTACTTC. This sequence encodes CASSSKTSLKTQYF.

This clonotype was counted between two and nine times. V usage is TRBV20-1 and J usage is TRBJ1-2; D remains ambiguous. The CDR3 is 10 residues long. Trimming pared 8 bases from V and 6 bases from J, leaving 10 bases between. The germline CDR1 and CDR2 sequences are DFQATT and SNEGSKA (reference sequence). CDR3 bases: TGCAGTCAAGACGTTGATGGCTACACCTTC. Translated, it gives CSQDVDGYTF.

The genes are TRBV2 and TRBJ2-1; 7 bases match TRBD2. Germline V gene data show CDR1 as SNHLY and CDR2 as FYNNEI. This CDR3 is 15 amino acids long. The trim removed 3 bases at V and 7 bases at J, leaving 9 bases unmatched. In DNA, the CDR3 is TGTGCCAGCAGTGATGCAACACCGGGACTAAATGAGCAGTTCTTC. It encodes CASSDATPGLNEQFF.

This clonotype occurred a few times. The CDR3: CSATTGGALSSGANVLTF. CDR3 nucleotides: TGCAGTGCCACGACGGGGGGGGCACTAAGCTCTGGGGCCAACGTCCTGACTTTC. This rearrangement joins TRBV20-1 to TRBJ2-6; 8 bases are shared with TRBD2. Germline CDR1 DFQATT, CDR2 SNEGSKA (reference sequence). V shed 6 bases, J shed 0 bases, and the junction held 13 bases outside the gene matches. The CDR3 length is 18 residues.

J is TRBJ1-4 and V is TRBV4-3; D gene uncertain. With 0 bases removed from V and 10 bases from J, the gap between germline ends came to 18 bases. Germline CDR1 reads LGHNA; CDR2 reads YSLEER. The CDR3 is 16 amino acids. CDR3 residues: CASSQEPGTQDGKLFF. The CDR3 DNA reads as TGCGCCAGCAGCCAAGAACCCGGCACCCAGGATGGAAAACTGTTTTTT.

The V and J genes are TRBV24-1 and TRBJ2-6, with TRBD1 identical over 11 bases. The J segment lost 1 base and the V segment lost 9 bases, leaving 7 bases of the junction unmatched. The CDR3 sequence is 17 residues long. CDR1 and CDR2 (germline): KGHDR, SFDVKD. This chain's CDR3 is CATGAGQGVSGANVLTF. The CDR3 DNA is TGTGCCACCGGCGCGGGACAGGGGGTGTCTGGGGCCAACGTCCTGACTTTC.

The chain joins TRBV4-2 to TRBJ2-4, with D unresolved. The J call is doubtful: the DNA matches TRBJ2-5 better. This CDR3 spans 14 amino acids. The germline V gene has CDR1 LGHNA and CDR2 YNFKEQ. This chain's CDR3 is CASSQEALGETQYF. The CDR3, as DNA: TGTGCCAGCAGCCAAGAAGCTCTGGGAGAGACCCAGTACTTC.

V and J are TRBV28 and TRBJ2-1, with D perhaps TRBD2 (6 bases). The CDR3 is 15 amino acids. Germline-derived CDR1 and CDR2 are MDHEN and SYDVKM. Trimming stripped 0 bases from V and 4 bases from J, with 10 bases between. In DNA form, the CDR3 reads TGTGCCAGCAGTTTATGGGGGGGAGAGTACAATGAGCAGTTCTTC. Amino acids: CASSLWGGEYNEQFF.

The count of this clonotype is one. The gene calls are TRBV20-1 and TRBJ2-1; perhaps TRBD2 as D (6 bases). Germline V CDR1 and CDR2: DFQATT, SNEGSKA (reference sequence). CDR3 length: 15 amino acids. Trimming took 4 bases from V and 2 from J, leaving 15 bases between them. CDR3 nucleotides: TGCAGTGCTAACCACGGGACTCGACCCTACAATGAGCAGTTCTTC. Protein sequence: CSANHGTRPYNEQFF.

The chain has TRBV10-3 and TRBJ2-7, with D unresolved. The germline V gene has CDR1 ENHRY and CDR2 SYGVKD. The CDR3 is 13 residues long. V dropped 2 bases and J dropped 2 bases, with 7 bases sitting between them. The CDR3 region is CAISEEWAYEQYF. CDR3 bases: TGTGCCATCAGTGAGGAGTGGGCCTACGAGCAGTACTTC.

J is TRBJ2-7 and V is TRBV28, with D possibly matching TRBD1 (6 bases). Trimming cost V 5 bases and J 0 bases, with 14 bases left between them. This CDR3 has 15 residues. From germline, CDR1 is MDHEN and CDR2 SYDVKM. For the CDR3, the DNA is TGTGCCAGCAGTCTCCCGGGACAAACCTCCTACGAGCAGTACTTC. Protein product: CASSLPGQTSYEQYF. The whole variable domain, remainder taken from reference TRBV28 and TRBJ2-7, is DVKVTQSSRYLVKRTGEKVFLECVQDMDHENMFWYRQDPGLGLRLIYFSYDVKMKEKGDIPEGYSVSREKKERFSLILESASTNQTSMYLCASSLPGQTSYEQYFGPGTRLTVT.

This chain joins TRBV5-1 and TRBJ2-1, with 8 bases lining up with TRBD1. V gave up 1 base and J gave up 8 bases; unmatched junction bases: 11. Germline values: CDR1 SGHRS, CDR2 YFSETQ. The CDR3 length is 16 residues. The CDR3 nucleotides are TGCGCCAGCAGCTTGCTTATCGACAGGGGTAAGGATGAGCAGTTCTTC. It encodes CASSLLIDRGKDEQFF.

V usage is TRBV28 and J usage is TRBJ2-3; D gene unclear. V was shortened by 3 bases and J by 4 bases, with 5 bases between the two germline ends. Per germline, CDR1 MDHEN and CDR2 SYDVKM. The CDR3 extends over 12 amino acids. CDR3 nucleotide sequence: TGTGCCAGCAGTTTTTATTCAGATACGCAGTATTTT. It specifies CASSFYSDTQYF.

The chain combines TRBV7-9 with TRBJ2-1; 8 bases fit TRBD1. CDR1 is SEHNR and CDR2 is FQNEAQ in the germline V gene (reference sequence). With V trimmed by 2 bases and J by 8 bases, 14 bases remained unmatched. The CDR3 consists of 17 residues. The CDR3 DNA sequence: TGTGCCAGCAGCTTAAAGGCGAGGACAGGGTGGCGGGATGAGCAGTTCTTC. Amino acids: CASSLKARTGWRDEQFF.

The chain is built from TRBV7-9 and TRBJ2-4; 10 nucleotides agree with TRBD1. This CDR3 has 16 residues. Germline trimming cut 0 bases from V and 5 bases from J; bases unmatched to any gene: 4. Per the germline V gene, CDR1 is SEHNR and CDR2 is FQNEAQ (reference sequence). The CDR3 DNA follows: TGTGCCAGCAGCTTAGCCCCCGGGACAGGGGAAAACATTCAGTACTTC. Translated: CASSLAPGTGENIQYF.

The chain couples TRBV3-1 to TRBJ1-1, with a possible D match to TRBD1 (5 bases). The CDR3 extends over 14 amino acids. CDR1 is LGHDT, CDR2 YNNKEL, per germline (reference sequence). V lost 5 bases and J 3 bases, leaving 13 bases between the germline ends. CDR3 sequence (DNA): TGTGCCAGCAGCAAGGATGTGGGGGACACTGAAGCTTTCTTT. This gives the protein CASSKDVGDTEAFF. Supplemented by reference TRBV3-1 and TRBJ1-1, the full variable domain reads DTAVSQTPKYLVTQMGNDKSIKCEQNLGHDTMYWYKQDSKKFLKIMFSYNNKELIINETVPNRFSPKSPDKAHLNLHINSLELGDSAVYFCASSKDVGDTEAFFGQGTRLTVV.

The chain uses TRBV11-1 and TRBJ2-5, with D possibly TRBD2 on 5 matching bases. With 6 bases removed from V and 11 bases from J, the gap between germline ends came to 19 bases. CDR1 and CDR2 from the germline V gene are SGHAT and FQDESV (reference sequence). CDR3 length: 13 amino acids. The CDR3 loop reads CASSLALEGEQYF. CDR3 coding DNA: TGTGCCAGCAGTTTGGCCCTCGAGGGTGAGCAGTACTTC.

The J gene is TRBJ2-7, the V gene TRBV27, with D perhaps TRBD1 or TRBD2 (5 bases each). Germline V gene sequence: CDR1 MNHEY, CDR2 SMNVEV (reference sequence). The CDR3 length is 14 residues. V was clipped by 3 bases and J by 3 bases, with 12 bases between them. The CDR3 DNA follows: TGTGCCAGCAGTTTTTGGGGGAGTAACTACGAGCAGTACTTC. This codes for CASSFWGSNYEQYF.

This chain joins TRBV12-3 or TRBV12-4 and TRBJ1-5; D remains unclear. V lost 6 bases and J 2 bases, leaving 5 bases between the germline ends. CDR3 size: 12 residues. CDR3 nucleotides: TGTGCCAGCAGCCGGGGCAATCAGCCCCAGCATTTT. Translation gives CASSRGNQPQHF.